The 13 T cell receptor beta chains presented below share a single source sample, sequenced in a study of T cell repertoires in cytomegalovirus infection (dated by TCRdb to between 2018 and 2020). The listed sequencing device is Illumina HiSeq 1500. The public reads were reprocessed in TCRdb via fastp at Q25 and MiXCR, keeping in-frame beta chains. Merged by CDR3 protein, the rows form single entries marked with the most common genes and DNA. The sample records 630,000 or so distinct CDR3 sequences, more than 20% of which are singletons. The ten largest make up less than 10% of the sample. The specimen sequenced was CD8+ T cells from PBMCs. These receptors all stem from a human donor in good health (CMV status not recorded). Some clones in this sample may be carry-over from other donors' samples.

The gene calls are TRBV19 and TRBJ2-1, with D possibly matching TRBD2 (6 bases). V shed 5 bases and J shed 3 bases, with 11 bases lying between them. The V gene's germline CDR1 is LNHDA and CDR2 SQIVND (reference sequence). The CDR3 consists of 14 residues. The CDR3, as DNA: TGTGCCAGTAGTCCCAGACTAGTCTACAATGAGCAGTTCTTC. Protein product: CASSPRLVYNEQFF.

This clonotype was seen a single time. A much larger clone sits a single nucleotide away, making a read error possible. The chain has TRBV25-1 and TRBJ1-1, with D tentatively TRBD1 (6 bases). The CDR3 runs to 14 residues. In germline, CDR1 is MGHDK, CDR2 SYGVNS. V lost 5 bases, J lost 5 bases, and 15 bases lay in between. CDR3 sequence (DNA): TGTGCCAGCAGTATTGACAGGCTGAGGACTGAAGCTTTCTTT. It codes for CASSIDRLRTEAFF.

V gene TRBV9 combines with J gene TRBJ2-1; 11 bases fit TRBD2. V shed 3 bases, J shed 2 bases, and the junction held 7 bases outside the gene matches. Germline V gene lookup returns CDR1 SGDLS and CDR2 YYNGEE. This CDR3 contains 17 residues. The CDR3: CASSGSLAGGTYNEQFF. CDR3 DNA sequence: TGTGCCAGCAGCGGAAGTCTAGCGGGGGGAACCTACAATGAGCAGTTCTTC.

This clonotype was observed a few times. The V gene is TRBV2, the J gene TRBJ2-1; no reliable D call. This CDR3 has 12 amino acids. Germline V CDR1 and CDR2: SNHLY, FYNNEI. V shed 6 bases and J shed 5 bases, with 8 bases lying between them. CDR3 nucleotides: TGTGCCAGCAGGGCCCCGGACAATGAGCAGTTCTTC. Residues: CASRAPDNEQFF.

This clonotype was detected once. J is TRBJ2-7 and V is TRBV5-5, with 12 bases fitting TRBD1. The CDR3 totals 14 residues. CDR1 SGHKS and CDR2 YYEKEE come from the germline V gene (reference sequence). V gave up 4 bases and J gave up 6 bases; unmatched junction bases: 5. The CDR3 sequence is CASSTGQGAPEQYF. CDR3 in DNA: TGTGCCAGCAGCACGGGACAGGGGGCGCCCGAGCAGTACTTC.

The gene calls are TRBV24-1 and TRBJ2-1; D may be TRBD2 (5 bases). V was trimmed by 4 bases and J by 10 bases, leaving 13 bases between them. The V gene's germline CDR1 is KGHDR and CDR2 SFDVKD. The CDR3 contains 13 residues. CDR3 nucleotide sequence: TGTGCCACCAGTGAAACGGAGGTCGCGGAGCAGTTCTTC. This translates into CATSETEVAEQFF.

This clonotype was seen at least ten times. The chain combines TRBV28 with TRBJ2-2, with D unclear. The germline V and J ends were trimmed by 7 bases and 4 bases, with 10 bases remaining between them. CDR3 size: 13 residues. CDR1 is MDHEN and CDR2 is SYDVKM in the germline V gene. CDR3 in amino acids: CASISDSTGELFF. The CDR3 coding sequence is TGTGCCAGCATATCAGATAGCACCGGGGAGCTGTTTTTT.

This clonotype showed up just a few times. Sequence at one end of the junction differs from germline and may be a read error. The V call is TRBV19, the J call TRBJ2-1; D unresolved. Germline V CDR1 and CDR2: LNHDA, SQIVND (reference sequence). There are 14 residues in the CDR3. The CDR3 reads CVSSLSNSYNEQFF. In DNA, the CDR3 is TGTGTCAGTAGTCTTTCCAACTCCTACAATGAGCAGTTCTTC.

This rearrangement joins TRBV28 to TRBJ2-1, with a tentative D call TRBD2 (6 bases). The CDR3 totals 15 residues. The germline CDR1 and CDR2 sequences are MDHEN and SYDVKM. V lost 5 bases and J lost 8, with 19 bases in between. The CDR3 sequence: CASSPLSGLHDEQFF. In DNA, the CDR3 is TGTGCCAGCAGTCCCCTAAGCGGACTACATGATGAGCAGTTCTTC.

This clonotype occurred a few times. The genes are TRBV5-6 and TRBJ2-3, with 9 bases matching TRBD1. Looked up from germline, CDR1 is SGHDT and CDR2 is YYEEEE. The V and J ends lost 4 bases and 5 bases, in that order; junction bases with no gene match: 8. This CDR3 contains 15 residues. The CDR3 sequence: CASSRDREGEDTQYF. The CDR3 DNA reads TGTGCCAGCAGCCGGGACAGGGAGGGAGAAGATACGCAGTATTTT.

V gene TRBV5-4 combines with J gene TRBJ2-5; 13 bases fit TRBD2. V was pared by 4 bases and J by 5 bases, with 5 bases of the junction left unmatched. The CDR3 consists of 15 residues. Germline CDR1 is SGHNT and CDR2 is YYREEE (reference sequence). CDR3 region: CASSMGLAGMETQYF. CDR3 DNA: TGTGCCAGCAGCATGGGACTAGCGGGGATGGAGACCCAGTACTTC.

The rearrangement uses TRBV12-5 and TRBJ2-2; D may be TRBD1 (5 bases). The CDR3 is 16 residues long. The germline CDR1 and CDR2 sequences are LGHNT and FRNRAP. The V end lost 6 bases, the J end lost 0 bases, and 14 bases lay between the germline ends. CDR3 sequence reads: CASGPELTANTGELFF. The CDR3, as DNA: TGTGCTAGTGGACCCGAATTGACAGCGAACACCGGGGAGCTGTTTTTT. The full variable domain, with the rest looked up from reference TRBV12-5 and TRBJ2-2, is DARVTQTPRHKVTEMGQEVTMRCQPILGHNTVFWYRQTMMQGLELLAYFRNRAPLDDSGMPKDRFSAEMPDATLATLKIQPSEPRDSAVYFCASGPELTANTGELFFGEGSRLTVL.

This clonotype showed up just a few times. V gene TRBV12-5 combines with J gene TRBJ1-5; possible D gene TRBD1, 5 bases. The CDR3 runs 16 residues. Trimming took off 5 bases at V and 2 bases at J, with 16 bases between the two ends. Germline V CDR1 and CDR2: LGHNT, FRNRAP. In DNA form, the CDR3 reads TGTGCTAGTGGTAACCATAGGGGTTCGGGCAATCAGCCCCAGCATTTT. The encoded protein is CASGNHRGSGNQPQHF.